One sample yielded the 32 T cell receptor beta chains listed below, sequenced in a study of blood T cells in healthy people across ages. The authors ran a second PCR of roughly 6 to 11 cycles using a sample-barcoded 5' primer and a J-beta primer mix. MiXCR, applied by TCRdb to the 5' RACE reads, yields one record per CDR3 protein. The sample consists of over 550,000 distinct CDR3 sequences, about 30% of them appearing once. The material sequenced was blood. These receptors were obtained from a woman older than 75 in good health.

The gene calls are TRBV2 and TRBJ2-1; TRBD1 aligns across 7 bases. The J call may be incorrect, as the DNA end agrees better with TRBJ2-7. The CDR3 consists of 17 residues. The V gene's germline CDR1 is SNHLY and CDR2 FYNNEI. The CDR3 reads CASSVIGTALPYNEQYF. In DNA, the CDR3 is TGTGCCAGCAGCGTTATTGGGACAGCCCTTCCCTACAATGAGCAGTACTTC.

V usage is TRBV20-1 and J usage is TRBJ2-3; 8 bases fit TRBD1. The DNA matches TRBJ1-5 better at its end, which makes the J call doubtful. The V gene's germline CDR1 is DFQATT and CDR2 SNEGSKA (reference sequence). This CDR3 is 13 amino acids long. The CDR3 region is CSGQGLGNQPQHF. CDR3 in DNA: TGCAGTGGACAGGGGTTAGGCAATCAGCCCCAGCATTTT.

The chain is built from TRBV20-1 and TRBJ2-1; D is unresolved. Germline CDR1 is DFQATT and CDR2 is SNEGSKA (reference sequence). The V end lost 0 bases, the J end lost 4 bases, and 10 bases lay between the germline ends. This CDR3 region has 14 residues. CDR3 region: CSARDGGYYNEQFF. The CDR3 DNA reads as TGCAGTGCTAGAGACGGTGGGTATTACAATGAGCAGTTCTTC.

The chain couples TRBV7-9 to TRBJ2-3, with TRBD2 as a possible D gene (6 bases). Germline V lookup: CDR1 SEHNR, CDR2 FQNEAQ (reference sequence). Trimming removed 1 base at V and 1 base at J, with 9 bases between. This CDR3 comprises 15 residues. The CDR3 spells CASSLVGTGTDTQYF. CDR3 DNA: TGTGCCAGCAGCTTAGTTGGGACTGGCACAGATACGCAGTATTTT.

CDR3 amino acids: CASISTEAFF. The CDR3 DNA reads as TGTGCCAGCATAAGTACTGAAGCTTTCTTT. The chain recombines TRBV7-9 with TRBJ1-1, with D unclear. Trimming took 7 bases from V and 5 from J, leaving 5 bases between them. The CDR3 has 10 residues. The germline gives CDR1 SEHNR, CDR2 FQNEAQ (reference sequence).

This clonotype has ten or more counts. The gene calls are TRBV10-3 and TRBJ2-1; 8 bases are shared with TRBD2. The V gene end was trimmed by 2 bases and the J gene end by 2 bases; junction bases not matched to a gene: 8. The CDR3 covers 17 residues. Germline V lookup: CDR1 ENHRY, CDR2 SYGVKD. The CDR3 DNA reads TGTGCCATCAGTGAGAGTATACGGGGGGGGGCCTACAATGAGCAGTTCTTC. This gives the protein CAISESIRGGAYNEQFF.

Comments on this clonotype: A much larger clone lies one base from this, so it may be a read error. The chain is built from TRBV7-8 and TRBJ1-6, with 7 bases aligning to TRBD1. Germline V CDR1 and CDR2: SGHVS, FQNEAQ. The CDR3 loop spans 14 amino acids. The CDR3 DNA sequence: TGTGCCAGCAGTCATGGACAGGAGAGTTCACCCCCCCACTTT. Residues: CASSHGQESSPPHF.

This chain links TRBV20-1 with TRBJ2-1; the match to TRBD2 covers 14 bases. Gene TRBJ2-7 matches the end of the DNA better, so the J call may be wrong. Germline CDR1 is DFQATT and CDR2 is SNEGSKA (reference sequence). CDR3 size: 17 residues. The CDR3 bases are TGCAGTGCCAGGACTAGCGGGAGGTATGAACCCAACAATGAGCAGTACTTC. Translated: CSARTSGRYEPNNEQYF.

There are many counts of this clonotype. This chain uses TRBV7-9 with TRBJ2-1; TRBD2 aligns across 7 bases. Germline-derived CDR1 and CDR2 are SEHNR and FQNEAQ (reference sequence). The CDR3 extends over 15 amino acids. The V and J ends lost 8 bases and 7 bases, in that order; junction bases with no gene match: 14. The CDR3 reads CASSAWEGRGNEQFF. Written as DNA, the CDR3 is TGTGCCAGCTCCGCGTGGGAGGGGCGAGGGAATGAGCAGTTCTTC.

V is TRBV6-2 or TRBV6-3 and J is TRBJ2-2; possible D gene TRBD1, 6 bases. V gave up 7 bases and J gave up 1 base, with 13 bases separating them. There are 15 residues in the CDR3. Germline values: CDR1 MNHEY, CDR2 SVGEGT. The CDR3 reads CASKRSTGNTGELFF. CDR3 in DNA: TGTGCCAGCAAGAGGTCGACAGGGAACACCGGGGAGCTGTTTTTT.

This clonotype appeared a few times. The chain's CDR3 is CAWSRGAGVETQYF. The CDR3 DNA reads as TGTGCCTGGAGTAGGGGGGCGGGGGTAGAGACCCAGTACTTC. The V and J genes are TRBV30 and TRBJ2-5, with D perhaps matching TRBD2 (7 bases). Germline CDR1 is GTSNPN and CDR2 is SVGIG (reference sequence). This CDR3 is built from 14 residues. V shed 2 bases and J shed 4 bases, with 14 bases lying between them.

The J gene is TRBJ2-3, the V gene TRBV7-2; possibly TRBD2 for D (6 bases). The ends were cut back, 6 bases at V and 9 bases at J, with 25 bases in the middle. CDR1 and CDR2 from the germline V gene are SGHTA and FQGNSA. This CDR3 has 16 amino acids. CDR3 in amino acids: CASSRRESLSGGTQYF. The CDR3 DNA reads TGTGCCAGCAGTCGCCGGGAGAGCCTCAGTGGGGGGACGCAGTATTTT. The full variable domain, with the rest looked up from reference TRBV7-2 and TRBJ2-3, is GAGVSQSPSNKVTEKGKDVELRCDPISGHTALYWYRQSLGQGLEFLIYFQGNSAPDKSGLPSDRFSAERTGGSVSTLTIQRTQQEDSAVYLCASSRRESLSGGTQYFGPGTRLTVL.

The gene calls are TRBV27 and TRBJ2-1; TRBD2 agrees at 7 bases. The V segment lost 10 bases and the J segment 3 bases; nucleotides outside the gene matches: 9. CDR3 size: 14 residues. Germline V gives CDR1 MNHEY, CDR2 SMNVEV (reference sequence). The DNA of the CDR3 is TGTGCCACGTCGAACGGGGGGAACTACAATGAGCAGTTCTTC. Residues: CATSNGGNYNEQFF.

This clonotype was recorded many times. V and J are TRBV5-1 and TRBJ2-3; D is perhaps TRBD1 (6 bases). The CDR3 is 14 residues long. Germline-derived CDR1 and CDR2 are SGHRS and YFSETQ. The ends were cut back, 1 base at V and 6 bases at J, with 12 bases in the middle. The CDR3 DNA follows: TGCGCCAGCAGCTTGAGGTGGGACACCGATACGCAGTATTTT. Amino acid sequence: CASSLRWDTDTQYF. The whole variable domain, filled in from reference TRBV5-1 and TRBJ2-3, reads KAGVTQTPRYLIKTRGQQVTLSCSPISGHRSVSWYQQTPGQGLQFLFEYFSETQRNKGNFPGRFSGRQFSNSRSEMNVSTLELGDSALYLCASSLRWDTDTQYFGPGTRLTVL.

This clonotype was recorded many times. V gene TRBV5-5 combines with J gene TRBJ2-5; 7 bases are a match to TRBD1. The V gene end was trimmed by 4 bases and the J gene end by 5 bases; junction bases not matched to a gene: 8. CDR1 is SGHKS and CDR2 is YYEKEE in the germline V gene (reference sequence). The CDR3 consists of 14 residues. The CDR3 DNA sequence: TGTGCCAGCAGCCTACAGGGGCGCTGGGAGACCCAGTACTTC. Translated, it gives CASSLQGRWETQYF.

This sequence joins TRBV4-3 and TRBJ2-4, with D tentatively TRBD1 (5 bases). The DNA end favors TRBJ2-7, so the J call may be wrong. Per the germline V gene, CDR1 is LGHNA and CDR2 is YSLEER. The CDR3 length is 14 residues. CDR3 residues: CASNQDNRFDEQYF. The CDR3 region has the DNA TGCGCCAGCAACCAGGATAACAGGTTCGACGAGCAGTACTTC.

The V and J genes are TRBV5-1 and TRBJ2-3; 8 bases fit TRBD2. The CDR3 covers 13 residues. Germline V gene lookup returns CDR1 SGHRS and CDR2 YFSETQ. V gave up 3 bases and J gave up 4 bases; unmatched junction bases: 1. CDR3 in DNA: TGCGCCAGCAGCTCGGGGGGGCCAGATACGCAGTATTTT. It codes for CASSSGGPDTQYF.

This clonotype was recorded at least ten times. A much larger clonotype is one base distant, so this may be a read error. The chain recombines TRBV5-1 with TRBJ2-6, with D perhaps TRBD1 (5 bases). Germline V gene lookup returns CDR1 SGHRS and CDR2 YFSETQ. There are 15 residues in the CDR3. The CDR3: CASSQTLSGANVRTF. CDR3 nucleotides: TGCGCCAGCAGCCAGACACTCTCTGGGGCCAACGTCCGGACTTTC.

The chain's CDR3 is CASSRTSGAQYNEQFF. The CDR3 nucleotides are TGCGCCAGCAGCCGGACTAGCGGGGCCCAATACAATGAGCAGTTCTTC. The chain employs TRBV5-1 and TRBJ2-1; TRBD2 aligns across 12 bases. The germline V gene encodes CDR1 SGHRS and CDR2 YFSETQ. The CDR3 length is 16 residues. The ends lost 4 bases at V and 4 bases at J; junction bases unmatched: 6.

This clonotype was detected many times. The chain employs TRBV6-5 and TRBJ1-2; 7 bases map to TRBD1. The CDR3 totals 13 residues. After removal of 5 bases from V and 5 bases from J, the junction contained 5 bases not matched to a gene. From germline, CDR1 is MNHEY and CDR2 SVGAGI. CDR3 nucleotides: TGTGCCAGCAGTGCGACAGGGACATATGGCTACACCTTC. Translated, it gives CASSATGTYGYTF.

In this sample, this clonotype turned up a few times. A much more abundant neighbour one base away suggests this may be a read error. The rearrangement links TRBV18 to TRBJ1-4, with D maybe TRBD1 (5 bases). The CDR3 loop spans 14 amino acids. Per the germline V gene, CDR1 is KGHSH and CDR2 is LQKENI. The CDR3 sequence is CASSPETGTEKRFF. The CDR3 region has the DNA TGTGCCAGCTCACCGGAGACGGGGACGGAAAAACGGTTTTTT.

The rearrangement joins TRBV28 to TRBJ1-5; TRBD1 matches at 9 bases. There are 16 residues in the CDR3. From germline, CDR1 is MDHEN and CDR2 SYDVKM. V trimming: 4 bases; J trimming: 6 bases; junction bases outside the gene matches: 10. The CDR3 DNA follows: TGTGCCAGCAGTTCGAGGGACAGGGAGGTTGGTCAGCCCCAGCATTTT. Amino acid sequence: CASSSRDREVGQPQHF.

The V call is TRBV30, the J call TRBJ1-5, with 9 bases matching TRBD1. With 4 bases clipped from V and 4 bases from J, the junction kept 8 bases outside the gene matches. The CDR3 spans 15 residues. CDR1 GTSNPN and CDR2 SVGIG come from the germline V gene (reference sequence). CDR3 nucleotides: TGTGCCTGGATGGGACCGGGACAGGGAAATCAGCCCCAGCATTTT. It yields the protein CAWMGPGQGNQPQHF.

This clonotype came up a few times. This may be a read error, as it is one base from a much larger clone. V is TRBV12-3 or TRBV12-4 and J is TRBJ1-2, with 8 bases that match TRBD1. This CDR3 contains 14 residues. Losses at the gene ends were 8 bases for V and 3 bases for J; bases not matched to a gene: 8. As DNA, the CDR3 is TGTGCCAGCCCGACAGGGGCAGATTACTATGGCTACACCTTC. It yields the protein CASPTGADYYGYTF.

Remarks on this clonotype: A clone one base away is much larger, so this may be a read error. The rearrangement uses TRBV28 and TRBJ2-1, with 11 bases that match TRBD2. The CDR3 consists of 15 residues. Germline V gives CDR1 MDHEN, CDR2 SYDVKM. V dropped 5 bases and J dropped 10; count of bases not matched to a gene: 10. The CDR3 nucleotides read TGTGCCAGCAGTCCGACTAGCGGGGAATCCTACGAGCAGTTCTTC. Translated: CASSPTSGESYEQFF.

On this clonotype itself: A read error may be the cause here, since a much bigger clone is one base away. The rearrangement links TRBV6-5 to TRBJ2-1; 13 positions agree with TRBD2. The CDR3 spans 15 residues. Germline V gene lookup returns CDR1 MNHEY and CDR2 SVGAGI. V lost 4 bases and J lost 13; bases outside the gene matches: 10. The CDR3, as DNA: TGTGCCAGCAGTTGGACTAGCGGGGGTAAAGAGACCCAGTTCTTC. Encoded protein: CASSWTSGGKETQFF.

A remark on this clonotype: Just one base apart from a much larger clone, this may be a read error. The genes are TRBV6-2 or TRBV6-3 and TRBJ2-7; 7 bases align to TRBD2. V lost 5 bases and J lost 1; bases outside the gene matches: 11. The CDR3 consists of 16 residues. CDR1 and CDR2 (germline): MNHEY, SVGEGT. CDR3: CASSPPGGGPSYEQYF. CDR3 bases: TGTGCCAGCAGTCCCCCGGGCGGGGGACCATCCTACGAGCAGTACTTC.

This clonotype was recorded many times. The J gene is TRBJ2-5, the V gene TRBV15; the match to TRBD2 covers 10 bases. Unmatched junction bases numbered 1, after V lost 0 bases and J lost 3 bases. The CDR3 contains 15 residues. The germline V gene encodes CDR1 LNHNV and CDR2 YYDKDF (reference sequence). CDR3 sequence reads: CATSRDLAGEETQYF. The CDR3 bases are TGTGCCACCAGCAGAGACCTAGCGGGGGAAGAGACCCAGTACTTC.

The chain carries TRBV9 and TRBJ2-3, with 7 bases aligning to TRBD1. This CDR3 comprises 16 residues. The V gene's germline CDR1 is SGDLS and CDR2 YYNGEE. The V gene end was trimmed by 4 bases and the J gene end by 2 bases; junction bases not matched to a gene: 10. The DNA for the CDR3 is TGTGCCAGCAGCCCTAGAGGGGACAGTGCCACAGATACGCAGTATTTT. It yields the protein CASSPRGDSATDTQYF.

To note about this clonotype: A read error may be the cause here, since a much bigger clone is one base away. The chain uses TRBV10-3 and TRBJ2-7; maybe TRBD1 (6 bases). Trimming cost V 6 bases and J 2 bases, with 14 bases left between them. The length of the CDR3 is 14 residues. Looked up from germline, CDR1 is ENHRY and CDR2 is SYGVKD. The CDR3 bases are TGTGCCATCAGGGGGGCCGGTGGAACCTACGAGCAGTACTTC. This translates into CAIRGAGGTYEQYF.

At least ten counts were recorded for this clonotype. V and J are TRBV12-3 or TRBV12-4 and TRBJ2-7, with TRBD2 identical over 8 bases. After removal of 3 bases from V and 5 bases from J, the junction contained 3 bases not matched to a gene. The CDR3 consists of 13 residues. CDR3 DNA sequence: TGTGCCAGCAGTTTTGGGCGGGGGGACGAGCAGTACTTC. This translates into CASSFGRGDEQYF.

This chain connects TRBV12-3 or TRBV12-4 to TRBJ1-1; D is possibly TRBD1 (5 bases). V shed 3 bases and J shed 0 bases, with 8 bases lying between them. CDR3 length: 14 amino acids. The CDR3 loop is CASSFPGLNTEAFF. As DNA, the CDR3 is TGTGCCAGCAGTTTCCCAGGGCTGAACACTGAAGCTTTCTTT.